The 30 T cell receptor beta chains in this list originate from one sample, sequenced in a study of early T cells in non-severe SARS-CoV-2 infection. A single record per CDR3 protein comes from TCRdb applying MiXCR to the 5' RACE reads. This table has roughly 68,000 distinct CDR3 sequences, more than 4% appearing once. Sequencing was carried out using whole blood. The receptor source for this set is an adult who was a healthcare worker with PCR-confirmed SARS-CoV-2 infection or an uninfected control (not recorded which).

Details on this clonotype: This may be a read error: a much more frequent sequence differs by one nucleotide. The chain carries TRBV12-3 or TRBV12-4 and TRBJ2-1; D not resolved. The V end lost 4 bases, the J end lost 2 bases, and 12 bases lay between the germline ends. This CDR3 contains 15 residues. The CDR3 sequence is CASSWLGWAYNEQFF. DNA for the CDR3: TGTGCCAGCAGTTGGCTAGGTTGGGCCTACAATGAGCAGTTCTTC.

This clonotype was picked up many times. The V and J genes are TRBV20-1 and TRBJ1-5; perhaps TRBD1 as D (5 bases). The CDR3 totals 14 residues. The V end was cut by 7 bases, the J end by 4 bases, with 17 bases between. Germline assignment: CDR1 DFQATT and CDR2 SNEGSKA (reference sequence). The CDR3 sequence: CSGVEGQGNQPQHF. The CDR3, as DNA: TGCAGTGGGGTGGAGGGGCAAGGAAATCAGCCCCAGCATTTT.

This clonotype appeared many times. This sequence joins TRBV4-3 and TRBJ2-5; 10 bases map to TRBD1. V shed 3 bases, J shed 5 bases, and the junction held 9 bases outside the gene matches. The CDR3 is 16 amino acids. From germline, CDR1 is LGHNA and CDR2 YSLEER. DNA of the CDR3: TGCGCCAGCAGCCATAGACAGGGGGCGGGGAAGGAGACCCAGTACTTC. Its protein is CASSHRQGAGKETQYF.

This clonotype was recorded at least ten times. CDR3 coding DNA: TGTGCCAGCAGTCTCCAGGGAGGGGGGTTTGAGCAGTTCTTC. This translates into CASSLQGGGFEQFF. The rearrangement joins TRBV2 to TRBJ2-1; possible D gene TRBD2, 7 bases. V lost 5 bases and J lost 9, with 17 bases in between. Germline CDR1 reads SNHLY; CDR2 reads FYNNEI. The CDR3 covers 14 residues.

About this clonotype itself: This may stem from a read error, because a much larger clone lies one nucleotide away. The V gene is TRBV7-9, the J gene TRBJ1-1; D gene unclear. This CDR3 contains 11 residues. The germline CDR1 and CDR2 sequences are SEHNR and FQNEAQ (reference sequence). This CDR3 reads CASSLGFEAYF. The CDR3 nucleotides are TGTGCCAGCAGCTTAGGATTTGAAGCTTACTTT.

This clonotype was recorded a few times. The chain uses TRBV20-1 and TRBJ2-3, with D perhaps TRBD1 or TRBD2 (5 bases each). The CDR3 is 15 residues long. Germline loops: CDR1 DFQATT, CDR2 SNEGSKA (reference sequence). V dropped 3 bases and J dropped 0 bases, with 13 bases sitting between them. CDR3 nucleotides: TGCAGTGCTAGCCGGGACCGATTAAGCACAGATACGCAGTATTTT. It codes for CSASRDRLSTDTQYF.

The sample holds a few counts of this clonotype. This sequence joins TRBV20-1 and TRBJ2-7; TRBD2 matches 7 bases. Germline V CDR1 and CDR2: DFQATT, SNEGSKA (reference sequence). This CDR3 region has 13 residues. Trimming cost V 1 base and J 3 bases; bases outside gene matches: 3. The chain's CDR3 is CSARGERGYEQYF. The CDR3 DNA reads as TGCAGTGCTAGAGGGGAGCGGGGCTACGAGCAGTACTTC.

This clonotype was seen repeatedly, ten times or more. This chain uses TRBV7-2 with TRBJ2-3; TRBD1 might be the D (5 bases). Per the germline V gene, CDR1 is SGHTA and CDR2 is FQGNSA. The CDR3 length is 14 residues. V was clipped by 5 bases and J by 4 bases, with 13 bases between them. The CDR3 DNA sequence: TGTGCCAGCAGCCCTTCTGCAGGGCCAGATACGCAGTATTTT. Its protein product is CASSPSAGPDTQYF. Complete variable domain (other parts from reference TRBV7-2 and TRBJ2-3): GAGVSQSPSNKVTEKGKDVELRCDPISGHTALYWYRQSLGQGLEFLIYFQGNSAPDKSGLPSDRFSAERTGGSVSTLTIQRTQQEDSAVYLCASSPSAGPDTQYFGPGTRLTVL.

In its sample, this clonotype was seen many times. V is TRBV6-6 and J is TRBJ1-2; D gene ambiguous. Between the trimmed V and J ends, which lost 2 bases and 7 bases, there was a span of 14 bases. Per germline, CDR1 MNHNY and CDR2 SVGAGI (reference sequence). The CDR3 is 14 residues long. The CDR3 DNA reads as TGTGCCAGCAGTTACGAAGGGCGGAACGGTGGCTACACCTTC. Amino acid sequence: CASSYEGRNGGYTF.

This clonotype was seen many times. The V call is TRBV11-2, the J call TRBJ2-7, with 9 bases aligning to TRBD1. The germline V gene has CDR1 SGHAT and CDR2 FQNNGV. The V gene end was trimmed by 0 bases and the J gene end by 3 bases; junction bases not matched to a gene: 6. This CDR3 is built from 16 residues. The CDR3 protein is CASSLERGTGLYEQYF. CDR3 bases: TGTGCCAGCAGCTTAGAGAGGGGGACAGGGCTCTACGAGCAGTACTTC.

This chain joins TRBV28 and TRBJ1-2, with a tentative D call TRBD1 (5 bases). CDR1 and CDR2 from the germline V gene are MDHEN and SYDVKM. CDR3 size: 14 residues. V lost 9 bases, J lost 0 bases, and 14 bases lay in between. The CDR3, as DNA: TGTGCCAGTTACGCCCAGGGTTCTAACTATGGCTACACCTTC. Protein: CASYAQGSNYGYTF.

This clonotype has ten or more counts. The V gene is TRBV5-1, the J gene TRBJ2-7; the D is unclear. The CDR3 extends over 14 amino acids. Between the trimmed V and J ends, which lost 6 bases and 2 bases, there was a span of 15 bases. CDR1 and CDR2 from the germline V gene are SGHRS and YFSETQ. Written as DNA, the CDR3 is TGCGCCAGCAACTCTGGACGAACCACCTACGAGCAGTACTTC. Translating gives CASNSGRTTYEQYF.

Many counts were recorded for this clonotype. CDR3 in amino acids: CASSYGGASTDTQYF. As DNA, the CDR3 is TGTGCCAGCAGCTACGGTGGGGCAAGCACAGATACGCAGTATTTT. The V call is TRBV7-2, the J call TRBJ2-3; D possibly corresponds to TRBD1 (5 bases). The germline CDR1 and CDR2 sequences are SGHTA and FQGNSA. This CDR3 is built from 15 residues. Deletions cut 4 bases from V and 0 bases from J, with 11 bases between.

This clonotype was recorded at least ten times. The CDR3 region is CASNRGQGYYNEQFF. CDR3 nucleotide sequence: TGTGCCAGCAATCGAGGACAGGGGTATTACAATGAGCAGTTCTTC. The V and J genes are TRBV27 and TRBJ2-1; 9 bases are a match to TRBD1. The J segment lost 4 bases and the V segment lost 7 bases, leaving 8 bases of the junction unmatched. Germline assignment: CDR1 MNHEY and CDR2 SMNVEV (reference sequence). The CDR3 length is 15 residues.

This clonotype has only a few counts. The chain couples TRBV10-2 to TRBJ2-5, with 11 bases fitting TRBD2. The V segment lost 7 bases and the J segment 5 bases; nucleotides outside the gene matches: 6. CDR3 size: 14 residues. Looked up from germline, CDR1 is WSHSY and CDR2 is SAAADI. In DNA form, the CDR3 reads TGCGCCAGCATAGCTAGCGGGAGGATTGAGACCCAGTACTTC. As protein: CASIASGRIETQYF.

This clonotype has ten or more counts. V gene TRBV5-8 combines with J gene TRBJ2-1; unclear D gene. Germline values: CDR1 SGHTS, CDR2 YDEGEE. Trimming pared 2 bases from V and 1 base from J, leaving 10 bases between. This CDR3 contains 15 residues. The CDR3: CASSFRLRSYNEQFF. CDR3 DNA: TGTGCCAGCAGCTTCCGCCTTAGATCCTACAATGAGCAGTTCTTC.

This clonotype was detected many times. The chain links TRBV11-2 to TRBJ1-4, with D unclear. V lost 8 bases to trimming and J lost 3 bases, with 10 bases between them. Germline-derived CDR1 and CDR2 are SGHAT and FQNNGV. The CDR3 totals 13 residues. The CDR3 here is CASRRAPNEKLFF. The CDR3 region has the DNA TGTGCCAGCCGGCGGGCGCCTAATGAAAAACTGTTTTTT.

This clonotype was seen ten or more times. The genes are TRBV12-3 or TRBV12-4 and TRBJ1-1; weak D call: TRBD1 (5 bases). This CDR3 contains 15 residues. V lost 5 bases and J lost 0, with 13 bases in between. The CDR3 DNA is TGTGCCAGCAGTCCGTCGGGGGGGTTGAACACTGAAGCTTTCTTT. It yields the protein CASSPSGGLNTEAFF.

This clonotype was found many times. The DNA of the CDR3 is TGTGCCAGCTCACCAGGGTTCAGGAAAACAGATACGCAGTATTTT. Its protein product is CASSPGFRKTDTQYF. V is TRBV18 and J is TRBJ2-3; D unresolved. CDR1 and CDR2 (germline): KGHSH, LQKENI. The V gene lost 2 bases and the J gene lost 3 bases, with 12 bases spanning the gap. This CDR3 has 15 amino acids.

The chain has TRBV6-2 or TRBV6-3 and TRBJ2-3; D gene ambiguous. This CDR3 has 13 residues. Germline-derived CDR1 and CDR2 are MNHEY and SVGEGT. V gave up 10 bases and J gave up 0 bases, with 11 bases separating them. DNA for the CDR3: TGTGCCATAAAGGAGTCTAGCACAGATACGCAGTATTTT. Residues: CAIKESSTDTQYF.

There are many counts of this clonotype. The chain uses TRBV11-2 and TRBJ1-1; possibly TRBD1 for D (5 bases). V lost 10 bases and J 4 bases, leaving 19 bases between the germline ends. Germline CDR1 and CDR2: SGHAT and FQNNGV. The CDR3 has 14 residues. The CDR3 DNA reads TGTGCCACCTCCCGAGGAGGGGCGGGCACTGAAGCTTTCTTT. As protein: CATSRGGAGTEAFF.

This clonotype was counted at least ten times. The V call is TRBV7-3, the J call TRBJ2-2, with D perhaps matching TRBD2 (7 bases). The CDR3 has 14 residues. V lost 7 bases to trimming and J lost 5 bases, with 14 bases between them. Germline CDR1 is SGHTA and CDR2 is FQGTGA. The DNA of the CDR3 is TGTGCCAGCAAGCGGGACATAGGTACCGGGGAGCTGTTTTTT. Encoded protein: CASKRDIGTGELFF.

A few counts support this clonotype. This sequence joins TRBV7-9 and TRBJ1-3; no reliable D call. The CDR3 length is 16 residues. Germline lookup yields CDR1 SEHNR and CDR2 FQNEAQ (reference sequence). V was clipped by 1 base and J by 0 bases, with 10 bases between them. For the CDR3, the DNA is TGTGCCAGCAGCTTAGTCATGGGGTCCTCTGGAAACACCATATATTTT. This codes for CASSLVMGSSGNTIYF.

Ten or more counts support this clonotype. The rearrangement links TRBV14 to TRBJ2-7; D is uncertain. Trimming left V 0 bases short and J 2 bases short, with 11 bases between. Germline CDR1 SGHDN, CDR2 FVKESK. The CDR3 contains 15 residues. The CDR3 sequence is CASSQDENTAYEQYF. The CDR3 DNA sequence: TGTGCCAGCAGCCAAGACGAGAACACCGCCTACGAGCAGTACTTC.

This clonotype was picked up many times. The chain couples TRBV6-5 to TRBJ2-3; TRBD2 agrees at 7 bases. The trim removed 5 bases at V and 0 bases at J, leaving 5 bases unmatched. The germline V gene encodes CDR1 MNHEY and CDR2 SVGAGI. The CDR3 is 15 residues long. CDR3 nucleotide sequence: TGTGCCAGCAGTCGAGCGGGGAGAAGCACAGATACGCAGTATTTT. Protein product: CASSRAGRSTDTQYF.

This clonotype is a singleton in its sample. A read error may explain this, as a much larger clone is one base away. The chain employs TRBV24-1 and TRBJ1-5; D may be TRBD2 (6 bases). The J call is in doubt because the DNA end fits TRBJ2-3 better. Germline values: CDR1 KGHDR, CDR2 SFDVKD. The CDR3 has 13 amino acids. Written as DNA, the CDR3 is TGTGCCACCAGTGAGGGAGGCAATCAGCCCCAGTATTTT. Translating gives CATSEGGNQPQYF.

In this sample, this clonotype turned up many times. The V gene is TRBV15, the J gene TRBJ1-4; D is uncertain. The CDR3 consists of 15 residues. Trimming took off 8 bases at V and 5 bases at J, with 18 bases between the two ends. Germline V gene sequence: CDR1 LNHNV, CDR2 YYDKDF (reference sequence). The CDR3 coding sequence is TGTGCCACCGGAAGCAACGGTCGATTAAATGAAAAACTGTTTTTT. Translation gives CATGSNGRLNEKLFF.

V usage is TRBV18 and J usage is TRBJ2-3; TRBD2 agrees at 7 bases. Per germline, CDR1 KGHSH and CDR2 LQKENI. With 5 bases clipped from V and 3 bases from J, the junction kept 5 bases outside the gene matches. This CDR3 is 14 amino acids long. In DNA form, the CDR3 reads TGTGCCAGCTCATACGGACTAGGAACAGATACGCAGTATTTT. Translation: CASSYGLGTDTQYF.

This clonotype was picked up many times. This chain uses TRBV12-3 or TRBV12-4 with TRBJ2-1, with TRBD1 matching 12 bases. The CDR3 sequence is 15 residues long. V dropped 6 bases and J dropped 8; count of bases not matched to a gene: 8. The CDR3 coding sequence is TGTGCCAGCAGCGAAGCCGGGACAGGGGGCGATGAGCAGTTCTTC. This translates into CASSEAGTGGDEQFF.

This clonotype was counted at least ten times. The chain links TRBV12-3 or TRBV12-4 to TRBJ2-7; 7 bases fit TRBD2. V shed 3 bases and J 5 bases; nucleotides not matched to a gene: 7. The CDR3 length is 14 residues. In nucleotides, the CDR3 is TGTGCCAGCAGTTTTTTACGGGAGGAAAACGAGCAGTACTTC. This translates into CASSFLREENEQYF.